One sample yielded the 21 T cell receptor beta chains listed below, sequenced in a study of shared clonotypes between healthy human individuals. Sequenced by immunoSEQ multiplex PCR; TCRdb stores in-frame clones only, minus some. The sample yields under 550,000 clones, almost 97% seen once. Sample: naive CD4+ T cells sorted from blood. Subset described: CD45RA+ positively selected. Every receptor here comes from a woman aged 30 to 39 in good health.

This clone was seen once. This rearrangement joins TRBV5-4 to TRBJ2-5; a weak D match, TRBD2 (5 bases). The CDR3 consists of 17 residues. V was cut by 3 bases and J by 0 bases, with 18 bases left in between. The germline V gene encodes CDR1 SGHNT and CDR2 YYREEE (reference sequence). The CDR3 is CASSSPGGRAYQETQYF. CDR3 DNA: TGTGCCAGCAGCTCCCCCGGTGGGCGGGCGTACCAAGAGACCCAGTACTTC.

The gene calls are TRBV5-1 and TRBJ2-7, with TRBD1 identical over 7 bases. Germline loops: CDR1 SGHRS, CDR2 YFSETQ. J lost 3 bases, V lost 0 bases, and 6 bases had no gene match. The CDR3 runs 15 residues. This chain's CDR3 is CASSLEVGGYYEQYF. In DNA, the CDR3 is TGCGCCAGCAGCTTGGAAGTAGGGGGCTACTACGAGCAGTACTTC.

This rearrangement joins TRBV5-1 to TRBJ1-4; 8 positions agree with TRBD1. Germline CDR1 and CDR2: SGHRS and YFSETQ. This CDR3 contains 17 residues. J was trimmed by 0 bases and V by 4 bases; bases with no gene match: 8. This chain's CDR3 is CASSTPGQDATNEKLFF. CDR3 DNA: TGCGCCAGCAGCACCCCGGGACAGGATGCAACTAATGAAAAACTGTTTTTT.

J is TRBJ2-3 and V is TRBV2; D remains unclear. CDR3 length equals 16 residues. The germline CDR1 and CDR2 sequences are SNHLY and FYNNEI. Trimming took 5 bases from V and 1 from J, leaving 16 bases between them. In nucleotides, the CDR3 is TGTGCCAGCAGTCCATATAGTCTGGCGGGCACAGATACGCAGTATTTT. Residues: CASSPYSLAGTDTQYF.

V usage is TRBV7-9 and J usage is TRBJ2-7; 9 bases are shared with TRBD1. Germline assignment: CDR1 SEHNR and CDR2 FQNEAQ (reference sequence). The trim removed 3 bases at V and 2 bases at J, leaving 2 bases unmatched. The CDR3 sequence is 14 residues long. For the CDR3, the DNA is TGTGCCAGCAGCTTCTGGGACAGGGCCTACGAGCAGTACTTC. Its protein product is CASSFWDRAYEQYF.

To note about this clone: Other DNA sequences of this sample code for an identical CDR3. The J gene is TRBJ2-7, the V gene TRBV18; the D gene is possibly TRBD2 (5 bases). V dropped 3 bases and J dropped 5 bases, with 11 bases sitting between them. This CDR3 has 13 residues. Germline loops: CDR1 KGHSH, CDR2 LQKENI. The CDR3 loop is CASSPQEVDEQYF. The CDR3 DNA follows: TGTGCCAGCTCACCTCAGGAGGTCGACGAGCAGTACTTC.

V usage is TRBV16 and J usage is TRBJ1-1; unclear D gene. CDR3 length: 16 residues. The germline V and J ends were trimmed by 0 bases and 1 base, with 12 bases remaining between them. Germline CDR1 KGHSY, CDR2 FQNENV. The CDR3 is CASSQSGLRRNTEAFF. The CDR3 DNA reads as TGTGCCAGCAGCCAATCAGGGCTTAGACGGAACACTGAAGCTTTCTTT.

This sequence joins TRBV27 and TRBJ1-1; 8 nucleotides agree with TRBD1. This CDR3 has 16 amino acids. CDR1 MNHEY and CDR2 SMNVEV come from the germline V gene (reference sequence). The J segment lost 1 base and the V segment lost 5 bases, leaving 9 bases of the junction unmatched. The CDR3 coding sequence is TGTGCCAGCAGTCAGACAGGGGAGTATTGGAACACTGAAGCTTTCTTT. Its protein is CASSQTGEYWNTEAFF.

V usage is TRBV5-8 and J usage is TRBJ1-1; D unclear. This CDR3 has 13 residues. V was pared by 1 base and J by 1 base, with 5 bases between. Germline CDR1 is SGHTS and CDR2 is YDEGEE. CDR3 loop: CASSLRRNTEAFF. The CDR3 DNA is TGTGCCAGCAGCTTGAGGAGGAACACTGAAGCTTTCTTT. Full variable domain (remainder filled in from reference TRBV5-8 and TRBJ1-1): EAGVTQSPTHLIKTRGQQATLRCSPISGHTSVYWYQQALGLGLQFLLWYDEGEERNRGNFPPRFSGRQFPNYSSELNVNALELEDSALYLCASSLRRNTEAFFGQGTRLTVV.

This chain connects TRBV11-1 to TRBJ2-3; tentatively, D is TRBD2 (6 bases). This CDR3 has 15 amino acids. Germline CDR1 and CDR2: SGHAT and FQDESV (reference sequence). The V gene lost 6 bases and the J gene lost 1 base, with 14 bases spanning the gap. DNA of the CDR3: TGTGCCAGCAGGTCGCGGGGACTCGGCACAGATACGCAGTATTTT. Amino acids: CASRSRGLGTDTQYF.

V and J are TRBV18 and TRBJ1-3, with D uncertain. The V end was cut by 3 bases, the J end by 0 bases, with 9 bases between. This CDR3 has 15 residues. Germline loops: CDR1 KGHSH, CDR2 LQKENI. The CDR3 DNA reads TGTGCCAGCTCACCTACGGAGTTCTCTGGAAACACCATATATTTT. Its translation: CASSPTEFSGNTIYF.

The CDR3 here is CASSTEGTSGNTIYF. The CDR3 DNA sequence: TGTGCCAGCAGTACAGAGGGGACCTCTGGAAACACCATATATTTT. V and J are TRBV2 and TRBJ1-3; D may be TRBD1 (5 bases). Per germline, CDR1 SNHLY and CDR2 FYNNEI. CDR3 length: 15 amino acids. V lost 5 bases, J lost 0 bases, and 11 bases lay in between.

CDR3 sequence reads: CASSSQGITETQYF. The DNA of the CDR3 is TGTGCCAGCAGCTCACAGGGAATTACAGAGACCCAGTACTTC. The chain has TRBV7-2 and TRBJ2-5; maybe TRBD1 (6 bases). The CDR3 runs 14 residues. Germline loops: CDR1 SGHTA, CDR2 FQGNSA. The V and J ends lost 4 bases and 4 bases respectively, with 13 bases between them.

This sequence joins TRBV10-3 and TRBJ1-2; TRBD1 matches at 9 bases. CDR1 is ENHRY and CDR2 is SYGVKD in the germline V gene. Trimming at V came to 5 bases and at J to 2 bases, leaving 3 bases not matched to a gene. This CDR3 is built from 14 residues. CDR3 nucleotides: TGTGCCATCAGTACCGGGACAGGGAACTATGGCTACACCTTC. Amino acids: CAISTGTGNYGYTF.

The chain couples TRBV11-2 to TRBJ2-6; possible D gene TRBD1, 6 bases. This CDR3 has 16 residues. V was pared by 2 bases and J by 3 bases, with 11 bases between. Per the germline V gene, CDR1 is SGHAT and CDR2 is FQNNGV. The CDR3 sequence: CASSLTAGVGANVLTF. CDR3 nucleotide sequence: TGTGCCAGCAGCTTAACTGCAGGGGTTGGGGCCAACGTCCTGACTTTC.

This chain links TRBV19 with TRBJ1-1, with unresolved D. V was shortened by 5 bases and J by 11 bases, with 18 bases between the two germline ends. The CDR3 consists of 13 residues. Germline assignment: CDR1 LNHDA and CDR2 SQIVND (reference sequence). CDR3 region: CASSGLIGIWAFF. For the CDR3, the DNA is TGTGCCAGTAGTGGTCTTATAGGTATCTGGGCTTTCTTT.

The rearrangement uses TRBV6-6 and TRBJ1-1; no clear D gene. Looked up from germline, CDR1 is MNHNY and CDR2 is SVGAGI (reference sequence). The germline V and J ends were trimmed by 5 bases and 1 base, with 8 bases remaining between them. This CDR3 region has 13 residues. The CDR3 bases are TGTGCCAGCAGTGGGCAGAGGAACACTGAAGCTTTCTTT. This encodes CASSGQRNTEAFF.

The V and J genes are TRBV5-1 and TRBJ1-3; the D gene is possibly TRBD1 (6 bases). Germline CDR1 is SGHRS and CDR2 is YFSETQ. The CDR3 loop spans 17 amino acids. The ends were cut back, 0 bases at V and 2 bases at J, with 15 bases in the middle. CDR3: CASSLGQDKGPGNTIYF. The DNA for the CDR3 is TGCGCCAGCAGCTTGGGACAGGATAAAGGTCCTGGAAACACCATATATTTT. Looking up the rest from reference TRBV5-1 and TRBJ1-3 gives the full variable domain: KAGVTQTPRYLIKTRGQQVTLSCSPISGHRSVSWYQQTPGQGLQFLFEYFSETQRNKGNFPGRFSGRQFSNSRSEMNVSTLELGDSALYLCASSLGQDKGPGNTIYFGEGSWLTVV.

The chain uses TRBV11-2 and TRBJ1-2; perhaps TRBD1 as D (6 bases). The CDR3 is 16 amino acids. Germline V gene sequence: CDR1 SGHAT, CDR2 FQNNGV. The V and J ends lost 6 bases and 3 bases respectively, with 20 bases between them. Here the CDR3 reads CASRPGRGALDYGYTF. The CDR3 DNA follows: TGTGCCAGCAGACCGGGCCGGGGGGCGCTTGACTATGGCTACACCTTC.

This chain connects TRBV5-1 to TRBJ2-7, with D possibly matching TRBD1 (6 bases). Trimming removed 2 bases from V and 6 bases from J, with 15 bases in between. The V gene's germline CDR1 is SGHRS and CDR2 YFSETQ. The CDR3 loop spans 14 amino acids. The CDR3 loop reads CASSFGTGYIEQYF. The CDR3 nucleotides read TGCGCCAGCAGCTTTGGTACAGGGTACATCGAGCAGTACTTC.

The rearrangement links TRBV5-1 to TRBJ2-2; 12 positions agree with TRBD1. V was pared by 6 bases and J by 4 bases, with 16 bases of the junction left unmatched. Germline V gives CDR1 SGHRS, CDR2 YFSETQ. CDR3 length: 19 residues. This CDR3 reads CASTGTGGPSNHVTGELFF. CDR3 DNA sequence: TGCGCCAGCACCGGGACAGGGGGCCCATCCAACCACGTCACCGGGGAGCTGTTTTTT.